The 17 T cell receptor beta chains below all came from one sample that was sequenced in a study of cytotoxic CD8 clonotypes in ibrutinib-treated CLL. The table came from immunoSEQ multiplex PCR; TCRdb's copy has only in-frame clones and leaves some out. The sample lists hundreds of thousands of clones, 60% to 80% occurring once. Sequenced material: PBMCs, taken after 12 months of ibrutinib treatment. These receptors all come from a human donor with chronic lymphocytic leukemia.

This rearrangement joins TRBV5-3 to TRBJ1-1; no reliable D call. TRBV5-3 is identified as an open reading frame with a role that is uncertain. Trimming took 4 bases from V and 8 from J, leaving 15 bases between them. The CDR3 runs 13 residues. CDR3 bases: TGTGCCAGAAGCCGATCTTTTCGACGGGAAGCTTTCTTT. It is translated as CARSRSFRREAFF.

The chain carries TRBV4-2 and TRBJ2-5, with D possibly matching TRBD2 (5 bases). This CDR3 spans 15 amino acids. Germline values: CDR1 LGHNA, CDR2 YNFKEQ. V lost 4 bases and J 4 bases, leaving 16 bases between the germline ends. The CDR3 here is CASSPTAPGIETQYF. Here the CDR3 DNA reads TGTGCCAGCAGCCCTACTGCGCCGGGGATAGAGACCCAGTACTTC.

The chain links TRBV2 to TRBJ2-6; maybe TRBD1 (5 bases). Trimming removed 1 base from V and 0 bases from J, with 13 bases in between. Germline CDR1 is SNHLY and CDR2 is FYNNEI. CDR3 length equals 18 residues. CDR3 DNA: TGTGCCAGCAGTGAAGGAATAGGGGTTGCCTCTGGGGCCAACGTCCTGACTTTC. Translated: CASSEGIGVASGANVLTF.

The chain combines TRBV27 with TRBJ2-2; D may match TRBD1 or TRBD2 (6 bases each). Between the trimmed V and J ends, which lost 11 bases and 7 bases, there was a span of 20 bases. The CDR3 spans 14 residues. CDR1 is MNHEY, CDR2 SMNVEV, per germline (reference sequence). CDR3: CAGGQGVNGGELFF. In DNA form, the CDR3 reads TGTGCCGGGGGGCAGGGTGTGAACGGCGGGGAGCTGTTTTTT.

The chain is built from TRBV6-5 and TRBJ1-5; D ambiguous. This CDR3 has 13 amino acids. Germline V CDR1 and CDR2: MNHEY, SVGAGI. V lost 0 bases to trimming and J lost 7 bases, with 7 bases between them. The CDR3, as DNA: TGTGCCAGCAGTTACTCGATCGGCCAGCCCCAGCATTTT. It codes for CASSYSIGQPQHF.

This clone was seen a single time. This chain connects TRBV7-9 to TRBJ2-2, with a weak D call TRBD2 (6 bases). CDR3 size: 15 residues. V was trimmed by 5 bases and J by 2 bases, leaving 12 bases between them. Germline V gives CDR1 SEHNR, CDR2 FQNEAQ (reference sequence). CDR3 in amino acids: CASSRDFLNTGELFF. In DNA, the CDR3 is TGTGCCAGCAGCCGGGACTTCCTAAACACCGGGGAGCTGTTTTTT.

The chain uses TRBV5-6 and TRBJ2-1; a possible D gene is TRBD1 (5 bases). V lost 4 bases and J 8 bases, leaving 13 bases between the germline ends. CDR1 and CDR2 from the germline V gene are SGHDT and YYEEEE. CDR3 length equals 13 residues. This CDR3 is CASSQDILDEQFF. Written as DNA, the CDR3 is TGTGCCAGCAGCCAGGACATATTAGATGAGCAGTTCTTC.

The J gene is TRBJ1-3, the V gene TRBV4-2, with D perhaps TRBD1 (6 bases). CDR3 length: 15 amino acids. V gave up 0 bases and J gave up 2 bases, with 8 bases separating them. Germline CDR1 and CDR2: LGHNA and YNFKEQ. The CDR3: CASSQDQGTGNTIYF. CDR3 coding DNA: TGTGCCAGCAGCCAAGATCAGGGGACTGGAAACACCATATATTTT.

This chain uses TRBV6-1 with TRBJ1-5; TRBD1 aligns across 10 bases. Germline trimming cut 3 bases from V and 5 bases from J; bases unmatched to any gene: 7. CDR3 length equals 16 residues. Germline V gives CDR1 MNHNS, CDR2 SASEGT. The CDR3 coding sequence is TGTGCCAGCAGTGAGGGGGGGACAGGGGCGCATCAGCCCCAGCATTTT. This sequence encodes CASSEGGTGAHQPQHF.

The rearrangement joins TRBV27 to TRBJ2-5, with D tentatively TRBD1 or TRBD2 (6 bases each). The CDR3 sequence is 15 residues long. Trimming removed 2 bases from V and 1 base from J, with 11 bases in between. The germline gives CDR1 MNHEY, CDR2 SMNVEV (reference sequence). The CDR3 coding sequence is TGTGCCAGCAGTTTACTCGGGGGCAGCCAAGAGACCCAGTACTTC. Its protein is CASSLLGGSQETQYF.

In regard to this clone: Other DNA sequences in this sample translate to the same CDR3. This chain joins TRBV19 and TRBJ2-1; no clear D. Germline lookup yields CDR1 LNHDA and CDR2 SQIVND (reference sequence). Trimming pared 4 bases from V and 6 bases from J, leaving 4 bases between. This CDR3 contains 11 residues. Written as DNA, the CDR3 is TGTGCCAGTAGTACCGGCAATGAGCAGTTCTTC. Translated: CASSTGNEQFF.

The V and J genes are TRBV7-9 and TRBJ2-1; D remains ambiguous. Trimming cost V 4 bases and J 3 bases, with 10 bases left between them. The CDR3 has 14 residues. Germline values: CDR1 SEHNR, CDR2 FQNEAQ (reference sequence). CDR3 nucleotide sequence: TGTGCCAGCAGCTCCGGCGCGAGCTACAATGAGCAGTTCTTC. It encodes CASSSGASYNEQFF.

The V call is TRBV11-1, the J call TRBJ1-1; D gene ambiguous. CDR1 SGHAT and CDR2 FQDESV come from the germline V gene (reference sequence). V was cut by 6 bases and J by 1 base, with 12 bases left in between. This CDR3 has 14 amino acids. CDR3 loop: CASRPPSRNTEAFF. For the CDR3, the DNA is TGTGCCAGCAGACCTCCCTCGAGGAACACTGAAGCTTTCTTT.

The chain is built from TRBV5-1 and TRBJ1-4; possibly TRBD1 for D (5 bases). With 3 bases removed from V and 0 bases from J, the gap between germline ends came to 12 bases. The CDR3 consists of 16 residues. Looked up from germline, CDR1 is SGHRS and CDR2 is YFSETQ. In DNA, the CDR3 is TGCGCCAGCAGCTCCAGGGCAGTTTCAACTAATGAAAAACTGTTTTTT. It yields the protein CASSSRAVSTNEKLFF.

V gene TRBV9 combines with J gene TRBJ2-3; D perhaps matches TRBD1 (6 bases). The germline CDR1 and CDR2 sequences are SGDLS and YYNGEE. The length of the CDR3 is 14 residues. V was trimmed by 5 bases and J by 1 base, leaving 11 bases between them. CDR3 amino acids: CASSDNRGTDTQYF. The CDR3 region has the DNA TGTGCCAGCAGTGACAACAGGGGCACAGATACGCAGTATTTT. Drawing the rest from reference TRBV9 and TRBJ2-3, the complete variable domain is DSGVTQTPKHLITATGQRVTLRCSPRSGDLSVYWYQQSLDQGLQFLIQYYNGEERAKGNILERFSAQQFPDLHSELNLSSLELGDSALYFCASSDNRGTDTQYFGPGTRLTVL.

A note on this clone: The junction shows a germline mismatch at one end, possibly a read error. The chain has TRBV7-7 and TRBJ2-2, with D unresolved. This CDR3 contains 16 residues. Germline assignment: CDR1 SSHAT and CDR2 FNYEAQ (reference sequence). The CDR3 DNA is TGTGCTAGCAGCCCCAACAGCTACTCGAACACCGGGGAGCTGTTTTTT. Protein sequence: CASSPNSYSNTGELFF.

This clone was counted between two and nine times. The rearrangement uses TRBV4-1 and TRBJ2-7; TRBD2 matches 7 bases. Germline lookup yields CDR1 MGHRA and CDR2 YSYEKL. Trimming at V came to 4 bases and at J to 0 bases, leaving 6 bases not matched to a gene. The CDR3 length is 15 residues. The CDR3 is CASSRASGYSYEQYF. CDR3 in DNA: TGCGCCAGCAGCCGGGCTAGCGGATACTCCTACGAGCAGTACTTC.